One sample yielded the 22 T cell receptor beta chains listed below, sequenced in a study of blood T cell repertoires in COVID-19. Only in-frame clones appear in the TCRdb table, and some are missing; sequencing was by immunoSEQ multiplex PCR. The sample shows a few hundred thousand clones, about 90% of them seen only once. Sequenced: PBMCs or T cells enriched from blood (not recorded which). The receptors shown here come from a woman in her fifties or sixties in a cohort exposed to, infected with or recovered from COVID-19 (not recorded which).

This chain joins TRBV28 and TRBJ1-5; D is possibly TRBD1 (5 bases). The germline CDR1 and CDR2 sequences are MDHEN and SYDVKM. The CDR3 length is 15 residues. V lost 2 bases to trimming and J lost 5 bases, with 13 bases between them. Here the CDR3 reads CASSLGRGLHQPQHF. In DNA form, the CDR3 reads TGTGCCAGCAGTTTAGGGAGGGGTCTCCATCAGCCCCAGCATTTT. The full variable domain, its missing parts supplied by reference TRBV28 and TRBJ1-5, is DVKVTQSSRYLVKRTGEKVFLECVQDMDHENMFWYRQDPGLGLRLIYFSYDVKMKEKGDIPEGYSVSREKKERFSLILESASTNQTSMYLCASSLGRGLHQPQHFGDGTRLSIL.

This sequence joins TRBV29-1 and TRBJ1-3, with D hard to call. V was shortened by 7 bases and J by 0 bases, with 10 bases between the two germline ends. CDR1 and CDR2 from the germline V gene are SQVTM and ANQGSEA. This CDR3 is built from 13 residues. The CDR3 sequence is CSAEEYSGNTIYF. CDR3 DNA: TGCAGCGCCGAGGAGTACTCTGGAAACACCATATATTTT.

The chain links TRBV7-3 to TRBJ2-1; 9 bases are shared with TRBD2. CDR3 size: 15 residues. V shed 5 bases, J shed 9 bases, and the junction held 11 bases outside the gene matches. Germline CDR1 is SGHTA and CDR2 is FQGTGA. The CDR3 sequence is CASSPRGGQEFEQFF. For the CDR3, the DNA is TGTGCCAGCAGCCCGCGGGGGGGCCAGGAGTTTGAGCAGTTCTTC. Together with reference TRBV7-3 and TRBJ2-1, the CDR3 gives the full variable domain: GAGVSQTPSNKVTEKGKYVELRCDPISGHTALYWYRQSLGQGPEFLIYFQGTGAADDSGLPNDRFFAVRPEGSVSTLKIQRTERGDSAVYLCASSPRGGQEFEQFFGPGTRLTVL.

The CDR3, as DNA: TGCGCCAGCAGCGGACTAGTGGGACTACGCTCCTACGAGCAGTACTTC. Its translation: CASSGLVGLRSYEQYF. The V and J genes are TRBV4-1 and TRBJ2-7, with 7 bases identical to TRBD2. This CDR3 has 16 residues. V lost 5 bases to trimming and J lost 0 bases; unmatched junction nucleotides: 10. Germline V gene sequence: CDR1 MGHRA, CDR2 YSYEKL.

The chain couples TRBV4-2 to TRBJ1-5; D is unresolved. Germline assignment: CDR1 LGHNA and CDR2 YNFKEQ. This CDR3 comprises 15 residues. V shed 1 base and J shed 1 base, with 8 bases lying between them. The CDR3 bases are TGTGCCAGCAGCCAAGCGGCGGGGAGCAATCAGCCCCAGCATTTT. Encoded protein: CASSQAAGSNQPQHF.

V and J are TRBV6-4 and TRBJ1-2; maybe TRBD1 (5 bases). The CDR3 contains 15 residues. From germline, CDR1 is MRHNA and CDR2 SNTAGT. Trimming took 7 bases from V and 5 from J, leaving 20 bases between them. The CDR3 DNA reads TGTGCCAGCAACCCCGACCCGGGGGAACCTTATGGCTACACCTTC. It translates to CASNPDPGEPYGYTF.

The chain recombines TRBV5-6 with TRBJ1-5; 8 nucleotides agree with TRBD1. Germline CDR1 reads SGHDT; CDR2 reads YYEEEE. The CDR3 spans 18 residues. The V segment lost 4 bases and the J segment 2 bases; nucleotides outside the gene matches: 14. For the CDR3, the DNA is TGTGCCAGCAGCCGGACAGGGAGGATGGTTTTTGGCAATCAGCCCCAGCATTTT. It translates to CASSRTGRMVFGNQPQHF.

The chain links TRBV10-3 to TRBJ2-5; a weak D match, TRBD2 (5 bases). This CDR3 comprises 14 residues. Per germline, CDR1 ENHRY and CDR2 SYGVKD. V was cut by 7 bases and J by 4 bases, with 16 bases left in between. In DNA, the CDR3 is TGTGCCATCACCTCTAGGACTGGCGCAGAGACCCAGTACTTC. Its translation is CAITSRTGAETQYF.

V usage is TRBV9 and J usage is TRBJ1-6; 9 bases are shared with TRBD1. Germline V gene lookup returns CDR1 SGDLS and CDR2 YYNGEE. V trimming: 4 bases; J trimming: 10 bases; junction bases outside the gene matches: 9. There are 15 residues in the CDR3. CDR3 sequence: CASSPGDRESSPLHF. CDR3 sequence (DNA): TGTGCCAGCAGCCCGGGGGACAGGGAGTCGTCACCCCTCCACTTT. Full variable domain (rest looked up from reference TRBV9 and TRBJ1-6): DSGVTQTPKHLITATGQRVTLRCSPRSGDLSVYWYQQSLDQGLQFLIQYYNGEERAKGNILERFSAQQFPDLHSELNLSSLELGDSALYFCASSPGDRESSPLHFGNGTRLTVT.

V and J are TRBV30 and TRBJ2-3; TRBD1 is a possible D gene (5 bases). Trimming left V 1 base short and J 4 bases short, with 15 bases between. The CDR3 loop spans 15 amino acids. Germline V gene data show CDR1 as GTSNPN and CDR2 as SVGIG (reference sequence). The CDR3 sequence is CAWSDKGIRSDTQYF. The CDR3 bases are TGTGCCTGGAGTGATAAGGGGATTAGGTCAGATACGCAGTATTTT.

J is TRBJ1-5 and V is TRBV7-9, with D possibly TRBD1 on 6 matching bases. V lost 5 bases and J lost 7, with 18 bases in between. The CDR3 totals 15 residues. Germline lookup yields CDR1 SEHNR and CDR2 FQNEAQ (reference sequence). The CDR3: CASSGDGGQGQPQHF. The DNA for the CDR3 is TGTGCCAGCAGCGGAGATGGGGGCCAGGGGCAGCCCCAGCATTTT. Using reference TRBV7-9 and TRBJ1-5 for the parts outside the CDR3, the full variable domain is DTGVSQNPRHKITKRGQNVTFRCDPISEHNRLYWYRQTLGQGPEFLTYFQNEAQLEKSRLLSDRFSAERPKGSFSTLEIQRTEQGDSAMYLCASSGDGGQGQPQHFGDGTRLSIL.

The chain employs TRBV20-1 and TRBJ2-1, with D unclear. The CDR3 runs 10 residues. Trimming removed 7 bases from V and 8 bases from J, with 9 bases in between. Germline loops: CDR1 DFQATT, CDR2 SNEGSKA (reference sequence). DNA for the CDR3: TGCAGTGTCGGGTGGCATGAGCAGTTCTTC. This encodes CSVGWHEQFF.

This rearrangement joins TRBV4-3 to TRBJ2-1; 9 positions agree with TRBD1. The CDR3 sequence is 17 residues long. Trimming cost V 0 bases and J 4 bases; bases outside gene matches: 7. CDR1 is LGHNA and CDR2 is YSLEER in the germline V gene. The CDR3 DNA is TGCGCCAGCAGCCAAGATAGGAAGACAGGGGGGTACAATGAGCAGTTCTTC. Translating it yields CASSQDRKTGGYNEQFF.

The chain has TRBV3-1 (or the pseudogene TRBV3-2) and TRBJ1-1, with D perhaps matching TRBD1 (5 bases). The CDR3 length is 13 residues. V was clipped by 9 bases and J by 6 bases, with 17 bases between them. CDR1 is LGHDT and CDR2 is YNNKEL in the germline V gene (reference sequence). In DNA, the CDR3 is TGTGCCAGACAGGTGGCGCCGAGGTCTGAAGCTTTCTTT. Amino acid sequence: CARQVAPRSEAFF.

A few counts support this clone. The rearrangement links TRBV6-4 to TRBJ1-1, with 8 bases lining up with TRBD1. The CDR3 totals 14 residues. V dropped 4 bases and J dropped 5; count of bases not matched to a gene: 6. The germline gives CDR1 MRHNA, CDR2 SNTAGT. CDR3 sequence reads: CASSAPQGETEAFF. DNA of the CDR3: TGTGCCAGCAGTGCCCCACAGGGGGAAACTGAAGCTTTCTTT.

The gene calls are TRBV4-1 and TRBJ1-2; tentatively, D is TRBD1 (5 bases). The V gene lost 0 bases and the J gene lost 2 bases, with 7 bases spanning the gap. Germline values: CDR1 MGHRA, CDR2 YSYEKL. The CDR3 runs to 14 residues. The CDR3 sequence is CASSQDWTNYGYTF. The DNA for the CDR3 is TGCGCCAGCAGCCAAGATTGGACAAACTATGGCTACACCTTC.

The chain couples TRBV5-6 to TRBJ1-2, with TRBD1 matching over 8 bases. Germline V CDR1 and CDR2: SGHDT, YYEEEE. The CDR3 runs to 13 residues. The V segment lost 0 bases and the J segment 8 bases; nucleotides outside the gene matches: 3. The CDR3 loop is CASSLARGRGYTF. The CDR3 DNA reads TGTGCCAGCAGCTTGGCCAGGGGGCGAGGCTACACCTTC.

As DNA, the CDR3 is TGTGCCAGCAGCTCCCCGACTAGCGGGGGGGGCACAGATACGCAGTATTTT. It translates to CASSSPTSGGGTDTQYF. The chain employs TRBV5-6 and TRBJ2-3, with 14 bases that match TRBD2. The V segment lost 3 bases and the J segment 1 base; nucleotides outside the gene matches: 4. Germline CDR1 SGHDT, CDR2 YYEEEE. This CDR3 is 17 amino acids long.

The V call is TRBV5-1, the J call TRBJ1-6, with 7 bases identical to TRBD1. Looked up from germline, CDR1 is SGHRS and CDR2 is YFSETQ. The CDR3 spans 15 residues. Trimming took 1 base from V and 8 from J; bases not matched to a gene: 6. CDR3 DNA sequence: TGCGCCAGCAGCTTGTCGAGGGGGCAATATTCACCCCTCCACTTT. As protein: CASSLSRGQYSPLHF. Full variable domain (rest looked up from reference TRBV5-1 and TRBJ1-6): KAGVTQTPRYLIKTRGQQVTLSCSPISGHRSVSWYQQTPGQGLQFLFEYFSETQRNKGNFPGRFSGRQFSNSRSEMNVSTLELGDSALYLCASSLSRGQYSPLHFGNGTRLTVT.

The chain combines TRBV28 with TRBJ1-1; D gene unclear. Trimming pared 3 bases from V and 4 bases from J, leaving 9 bases between. Looked up from germline, CDR1 is MDHEN and CDR2 is SYDVKM. The CDR3 contains 13 residues. CDR3 amino acids: CASSLIGGTEAFF. The CDR3 region has the DNA TGTGCCAGCAGTTTGATCGGCGGCACTGAAGCTTTCTTT.

This clone has just one count. The rearrangement links TRBV18 to TRBJ1-1; TRBD1 is a possible D gene (6 bases). This CDR3 comprises 13 residues. Trimming shortened V by 5 bases and J by 1 base, and 8 bases separated the two germline ends. Germline-derived CDR1 and CDR2 are KGHSH and LQKENI. The CDR3 DNA reads as TGTGCCAGCTCATCGGGACAGAACACTGAAGCTTTCTTT. Protein: CASSSGQNTEAFF. Filled out from reference TRBV18 and TRBJ1-1, the complete variable domain reads NAGVMQNPRHLVRRRGQEARLRCSPMKGHSHVYWYRQLPEEGLKFMVYLQKENIIDESGMPKERFSAEFPKEGPSILRIQQVVRGDSAAYFCASSSGQNTEAFFGQGTRLTVV.

The chain links TRBV30 to TRBJ1-6, with 9 positions matching TRBD1. V lost 3 bases, J lost 14 bases, and 5 bases stayed unmatched. The CDR3 sequence is 12 residues long. CDR1 is GTSNPN, CDR2 SVGIG, per germline (reference sequence). CDR3 region: CAWRPTGGSLHF. The DNA of the CDR3 is TGTGCCTGGAGACCCACAGGGGGCTCCCTCCACTTT.